This T cell receptor (beta chain) was found in a study of type 1 regulatory T cells. The CDR3 is 14 amino acids. Germline V CDR1 and CDR2: MNHNS, SASEGT. The V and J ends lost 3 bases and 0 bases respectively, with 6 bases between them. Study observations and caveats: Compared with non-Tr1 cells, Tr1 cells showed a narrower TCR repertoire.

Concerning this clonotype itself: The antigen remains undetermined.

TCRdb re-derived calls from the reads in MiXCR, one entry per CDR3 protein. The table includes tens of thousands of distinct CDR3 sequences, almost 50% detected once. The specimen was cultured non-Tr1 T cells, either the whole culture or a sorted T cell fraction (not recorded which). This chain links TRBV6-1 with TRBJ1-5; tentatively, D is TRBD1 (5 bases). This sequence was found in a human donor in good health. The CDR3 sequence: CASSDRDSNQPQHF. CDR3 coding DNA: TGTGCCAGCAGTGACAGGGATAGCAATCAGCCCCAGCATTTT.